This TCR beta chain was identified in a study of beta chain features in type 1 diabetes. Whole-study findings and limits: Patients and controls would share equally any PCR tilt toward shorter templates.

Trimming pared 3 bases from V and 4 bases from J, leaving 3 bases between. Germline-derived CDR1 and CDR2 are DFQATT and SNEGSKA (reference sequence). The CDR3 runs 10 residues. cDNA synthesis used the whole RNA isolate, giving expressed TCRB sequences. Reads from naive, central memory and regulatory T cell samples averaged roughly 3.6 million. Some clones are missing from TCRdb's copy, which holds only in-frame ones; the method was immunoSEQ multiplex PCR. There are about half a million clones in the sample; roughly 10% occur only once, and more than 0.045% lies in the top ten. About this clone itself: Its antigen is undetermined. This CDR3 is also generated by other DNA sequences in the sample.

The genes are TRBV20-1 and TRBJ2-5, with D unclear. This clonotype was obtained from a woman aged 18-29 years in good health. Sequencing was done on a sample of naive CD4+ T cells from blood. CDR3 nucleotides: TGCAGTGCTAGGCGAGAGACCCAGTACTTC. Translating gives CSARRETQYF.